The present entry profiles one TCR beta chain with its context. There is no known antigen for this receptor. Per-base quality was not reported, and no clone a single base away is much larger than it. The sample originates from a study of blood T cell repertoires in COVID-19 (dated by TCRdb to the early 2020s). Regarding the study in general: Collaborator samples came from the United States, Italy and Spain and covered acute and convalescent phases of COVID-19. The prospective study material was composed of cDNA or gDNA derived from T cells, B-cell-depleted T cells, or PBMCs. The dataset comprised deeply sampled blood TCRbeta repertoires from subjects exposed to, actively infected with, or recovered from COVID-19. The repertoires were released in a freely available public database meant as a resource for research on the immune response to SARS-CoV-2. Samples came from the ongoing ImmuneRACE study (first 160 participants) plus 1,254 subjects from 6 global collaborators. The sample metadata nearly always contained a de-identified subject ID, COVID-19 status, age in years and sex. HLA class I and class II types, where available, came from metadata supplied by the sample provider rather than from assay-based typing.

Study-wide findings and limitations: How much clinical and demographic metadata was included differed by source and by participant, and the metadata was provided uncurated.

Collaborating institutions collected whole blood in K2EDTA tubes following their own protocols. For TCRbeta analysis, collaborators shipped samples as frozen whole blood, isolated PBMCs, or DNA extracted from either of those sample types. TCRbeta CDR3 regions were amplified from genomic DNA using the immunoSEQ Assay, a bias-controlled multiplex PCR. As for the authors' bioinformatics: The number of nucleated cells in each sample was estimated by amplification of reference gene primers within the assay. To quantify the absolute abundance of each unique TCRbeta CDR3 rearrangement, sequence reads were collapsed and filtered. For each sample, productive Simpson clonality was calculated by taking the square root of Simpson's diversity index across productive rearrangements. As stored in TCRdb, this immuneACCESS dataset retains in-frame rearrangements with V and J assigned. A fraction of the clones does not appear; measured against another copy, unresolved V genes explain less than half of the discrepancy, and the remainder lacks a known reason. V, J and clone size are taken as reported in that table, and D and trimming were inferred from the DNA itself. The sample data list about 180,000 clones, and 80% to 90% of these were observed just once. The top ten clonotypes cover 8% to 10% of the sample.

Sequencing used peripheral blood. This clonotype was sampled from a man aged 50 to 60 with active or convalescent COVID-19.

The CDR3 has the sequence CASSQDGTGFGSTKIKLFF. The sequenced DNA: TGTGCCAGCAGCCAAGATGGGACAGGGTTTGGGTCCACCAAAATAAAACTGTTTTTT. The sequence links TRBV4-2 to TRBJ1-4; 9 bases in the middle match TRBD1. Unmatched junction bases come to 18, with V trimmed by 0 bases and J by 10 bases. The CDR3 contains 19 residues, cysteine and phenylalanine counted. CDR3 DNA is the only sequence kept; it has 57 bases, read in frame from the first base. CDR1 is given as LGHNA and CDR2 as YNFKEQ, both from the germline V gene.